The clone carrying this T cell receptor (beta chain) was detected ten times or more. Germline values: CDR1 MDHEN, CDR2 SYDVKM. The J segment lost 9 bases and the V segment lost 5 bases, leaving 14 bases of the junction unmatched. This CDR3 comprises 16 residues. These data originate in a study of T cells in Graves' hyperthyroidism and ophthalmopathy. Researchers took RNA transcripts and amplified the TCR beta CDR3 regions from them. First-round RT-PCR with HTBI primers amplified the TCR CDR3 region. A single record per CDR3 protein comes from TCRdb applying MiXCR to the multiplex PCR reads. Of roughly 580,000 distinct CDR3 sequences in the sample, approximately 14% were seen once.

The J gene is TRBJ1-5, the V gene TRBV28; TRBD1 matches at 9 bases. The receptor was isolated from a woman between 25 and 40 years old with Graves' hyperthyroidism that later progressed to Graves' ophthalmopathy. Sequenced input: blood. The CDR3 DNA follows: TGTGCCAGCAGTACCGCTGAGACAGGGGGGATCCGGCCCCAGCATTTT. Translated, it gives CASSTAETGGIRPQHF.